The clone carrying this T cell receptor (beta chain) was observed a few times. Its antigen is not known. The PCR ran on 60 Vbeta and 13 Jbeta primers. The data were produced by immunoSEQ multiplex PCR, yet TCRdb's version contains in-frame clones alone and is incomplete. This repertoire shows approximately 86,000 clones, 60% to 80% found once; its top ten account for almost 8.5%. This sample stems from a study of cytomegalovirus exposure and HLA in healthy donors. General study points: Most TCR sequences proved rare, with some public TCRs found in many donors. Researchers reported that a few CMV-associated chains were confirmed in vitro as CMV antigen-specific.

V dropped 2 bases and J dropped 8; count of bases not matched to a gene: 8. Germline assignment: CDR1 SGHTA and CDR2 FQGNSA. This CDR3 region has 15 residues. This TCR was sampled from a man aged 60 to 69 in good health and CMV-seronegative. Sequenced material: PBMCs. This chain uses TRBV7-2 with TRBJ1-2; 10 bases match TRBD1. The CDR3 nucleotides read TGTGCCAGCAGCTTACCCGGGACAGGGGTAGGGGGCTACACCTTC. Translation: CASSLPGTGVGGYTF.